The clone carrying this T cell receptor (beta chain) was observed a few times. Antigen: not known. The entry originates in a study of cytomegalovirus exposure and HLA in healthy donors. Study overall: A prior study identified 117 million unique TCR beta sequences from around 180 million T cells. Study outcomes and limitations: In a later analysis, DRB1 alleles had the most associated TCRs; HLA-C alleles the fewest.

The germline CDR1 and CDR2 sequences are SNHLY and FYNNEI. The CDR3 is 19 residues long. J was trimmed by 0 bases and V by 4 bases; bases with no gene match: 14. The donors gave bone marrow, and they were healthy. PCR primers comprised 60 Vbeta and 13 Jbeta primers. Clones were sequenced by immunoSEQ multiplex PCR, and TCRdb holds only the in-frame ones, with some missing. The profile covers more than 150,000 clones, with less than 85% appearing a single time and roughly 1.4% taken by the ten largest. Sequenced input: PBMCs. The source of this sequence is a girl aged 5-17 years in good health and CMV-seropositive. The chain is built from TRBV2 and TRBJ1-3; TRBD1 aligns across 8 bases. The CDR3: CASSARAARDRSSGNTIYF. Here the CDR3 DNA reads TGTGCCAGCAGTGCCCGAGCCGCGAGGGACAGGAGCTCTGGAAACACCATATATTTT.